This is a list of T cell receptor beta chains from one sample in a study of OX40 agonist ivuxolimab in advanced cancers. Data came from immunoSEQ multiplex PCR; TCRdb stores just in-frame clones and leaves some out. Of 13,000 or so clones detected, 65% to 85% appear once; the ten largest clones hold about 35%. Sequenced material: CD4+ or CD8+ T cells sorted from blood, taken in a trial of the OX40 agonist ivuxolimab. The receptors here all came from an adult with an advanced solid tumor such as melanoma, head and neck, liver or kidney cancer. The CDR3 runs from the conserved cysteine through the conserved F or W. D genes are given only for firm matches. Rows give clone size only sometimes, using once, few, many, or a class for an expanded clone.

D	size	V	J	DNA	CDR3
-	-	TRBV15	TRBJ2-3	TGTGCCACCAGCAGAGGTGGTTTTGGGCAGTATTTT	CATSRGGFGQYF
TRBD1	-	TRBV5-6	TRBJ2-7	TGTGCCAGCAGCTTACCGGGACAGGGAACCTACGAGCAGTACTTC	CASSLPGQGTYEQYF
-	-	TRBV7-9	TRBJ2-5	TGTGCCAGCAGCTTTCAGGATGCGCAAGAGACCCAGTACTTC	CASSFQDAQETQYF
-	-	TRBV30	TRBJ1-2	TGTGCCTGGAGTGTACAGGCGACTTATGGCTACACCTTC	CAWSVQATYGYTF
TRBD2	-	TRBV7-9	TRBJ2-7	TGTGCCAGCAGCCCCGGGGGGTTTTGGGGCGAGCAGTACTTC	CASSPGGFWGEQYF
TRBD1	-	TRBV29-1	TRBJ1-2	TGCAGCGTGCCTACAGGGGTTGGCTACACCTTC	CSVPTGVGYTF
-	-	TRBV5-1	TRBJ1-5	TGCGCCAGCAGCTTGGGGCAGGGTGGTCCCTATAGCAATCAGCCCCAGCATTTT	CASSLGQGGPYSNQPQHF
-	-	TRBV28	TRBJ2-7	TGTGCCAGCAGTCCCACAGTATTCCACGAGCAGTACTTC	CASSPTVFHEQYF
TRBD2	-	TRBV10-2	TRBJ2-7	TGCGCCAGCAGTGTGTTAGCGGGGGGCGAGCAGTACTTC	CASSVLAGGEQYF
-	-	TRBV11-3	TRBJ2-7	TGTGCCAGCAGTTCAAGGGGCTACGAGCAGTACTTC	CASSSRGYEQYF
-	-	TRBV7-9	TRBJ1-4	TGTGCCAGCAGCTCCGACAGTTCTAATGAAAAACTGTTTTTT	CASSSDSSNEKLFF
-	-	TRBV5-8	TRBJ1-2	TGTGCCAGCAGCTTCGAATTCGGGGGCTATGGCTACACCTTC	CASSFEFGGYGYTF
-	-	TRBV7-8	TRBJ2-7	TGTGCCAGCAGCGAGGGTTACGAGCAGTACTTC	CASSEGYEQYF
-	-	TRBV10-3	TRBJ2-7	TGTGCCACCGGGACACCCCGGCCCTACGAGCAGTACTTC	CATGTPRPYEQYF
-	-	TRBV28	TRBJ2-3	TGTGCCAGCAGTTTAGGCGTATCTGCTTACACAGATACGCAGTATTTT	CASSLGVSAYTDTQYF
-	once	TRBV10-3	TRBJ1-1	TGTGCCATCGAACCGGAACAGCCGAACACTGAAGCTTTCTTT	CAIEPEQPNTEAFF
-	few	TRBV27	TRBJ2-4	TGTGCCAGCAGTTATACGGACGGCAGAGACATTCAGTACTTC	CASSYTDGRDIQYF
-	-	TRBV27	TRBJ2-7	TGTGCCAGCAGTTTCACACAGGGTTCCGAGCAGTACTTC	CASSFTQGSEQYF
TRBD2	-	TRBV9	TRBJ2-1	TGTGCCAGCAGCGTTTCGGCGGGAGTCTCGTCCAATGAGCAGTTCTTC	CASSVSAGVSSNEQFF
-	-	TRBV30	TRBJ2-7	TGTGCCTGGAGCCAGGGGTCCCGGGGAGCCCACTACGAGCAGTACTTC	CAWSQGSRGAHYEQYF
-	-	TRBV6-1	TRBJ2-7	TGTGCCAGCTCGATCGGGGTCGCGCCTTACGAGCAGTACTTC	CASSIGVAPYEQYF
TRBD2	-	TRBV4-1	TRBJ2-7	TGCGCCAGCAGCCAAGTCTTAGCGGGAGCTTCCTACGAGCAGTACTTC	CASSQVLAGASYEQYF
-	-	TRBV4-1	TRBJ1-4	TGCGCCAGCAGCCAAGAGAAGGGAGAACTGTTTTTT	CASSQEKGELFF
-	-	TRBV21-1	TRBJ2-1	TGTGCCAGCAGCAAAGCAGCGGGAGCGGGCCATGAGCAGTTCTTC	CASSKAAGAGHEQFF
-	-	TRBV6-1	TRBJ2-6	TGTGCCAGCAGTAATAAAGGGGCCAACGTCCTGACTTTC	CASSNKGANVLTF
-	few	TRBV4-2	TRBJ1-1	TGTGCCAGCAGCCCAAGTGGCACTGAAGCTTTCTTT	CASSPSGTEAFF
TRBD1	-	TRBV11-2	TRBJ2-1	TGTGCCAGCAGCTTATTTCAGGGGGCCTCTGAGCAGTTCTTC	CASSLFQGASEQFF
TRBD1	-	TRBV7-9	TRBJ1-1	TGTGCCAGCAGCCTATTGACAGGGAGAAACACTGAAGCTTTCTTT	CASSLLTGRNTEAFF
-	-	TRBV7-8	TRBJ1-5	TGTGCCAGCAGCTTTAGCAATCAGCCCCAGCATTTT	CASSFSNQPQHF
TRBD1	-	TRBV6-5	TRBJ1-1	TGTGCCAGCAGTTACGGGACAGGGGTTACTGAAGCTTTCTTT	CASSYGTGVTEAFF
TRBD1	-	TRBV4-1	TRBJ2-3	TGCGCCAGCAGCCACCGGGACAGGGTCACAGATACGCAGTATTTT	CASSHRDRVTDTQYF
-	-	TRBV5-8	TRBJ1-5	TGTGCCAGCAGCTTGGAGGGTACGAGCAATCAGCCCCAGCATTTT	CASSLEGTSNQPQHF
-	-	TRBV5-6	TRBJ1-5	TGTGCCAGCAGCTTAGTCGGGCCGAATCAGCCCCAGCATTTT	CASSLVGPNQPQHF
TRBD1	-	TRBV11-2	TRBJ1-2	TGTGCCAGCAGCTTAGACCCCGGACAGGTCTATGGCTACACCTTC	CASSLDPGQVYGYTF
TRBD1	-	TRBV10-2	TRBJ1-5	TGCGCCAGCAGTGAGTCGGGGACAGCAATGCAGCCCCAGCATTTT	CASSESGTAMQPQHF
-	few	TRBV9	TRBJ2-7	TGTGCCAGCAGCTCCCAAAACGAGCAGTACTTC	CASSSQNEQYF
TRBD2	few	TRBV7-9	TRBJ2-7	TGTGCCAGCAGCCCCAATGGCGGGAGGGTGTACGAGCAGTACTTC	CASSPNGGRVYEQYF
-	-	TRBV2	TRBJ1-2	TGTGCCAGCAGTGAGGGGCAGGTTAACTATGGCTACACCTTC	CASSEGQVNYGYTF
-	-	TRBV9	TRBJ1-2	TGTGCCAGCAGCGTAAGAGAAGTGGGCGGCTATGGCTACACCTTC	CASSVREVGGYGYTF
-	-	TRBV11-2	TRBJ1-1	TGTGCCAGCAGCCTCGACAGGTACACTGAAGCTTTCTTT	CASSLDRYTEAFF
-	-	TRBV7-9	TRBJ2-7	TGTGCCAGCAGCCCTACACCGAACTACGAGCAGTACTTC	CASSPTPNYEQYF
-	-	TRBV5-1	TRBJ2-5	TGCGCCAGCAGCTGGGCGGCCGAAGAGACCCAGTACTTC	CASSWAAEETQYF
-	-	TRBV2	TRBJ1-1	TGTGCCAGCAGTCCCTCTGGGGACTACACTGAAGCTTTCTTT	CASSPSGDYTEAFF
TRBD2	-	TRBV30	TRBJ2-7	TGTGCCTGGGAGTGGGGGAGCGGGGGCCTGGAGCAGTACTTC	CAWEWGSGGLEQYF
-	-	TRBV21-1	TRBJ2-7	TGTGCCAGCGAACCGGGACTAGGGCCTCCCTACGAGCAGTACTTC	CASEPGLGPPYEQYF
TRBD2	once	TRBV9	TRBJ2-7	TGTGCCAGCAGCCCGGCGGGGGACCCCAGAAAGCAGTACTTC	CASSPAGDPRKQYF
-	-	TRBV20-1	TRBJ2-5	TGCAGTGCTAGATTCCAAGAGACCCAGTACTTC	CSARFQETQYF
TRBD1	-	TRBV5-1	TRBJ2-1	TGCGCCAGCAGCTCTGGACAGGGGGCGTACAATGAGCAGTTCTTC	CASSSGQGAYNEQFF
-	-	TRBV27	TRBJ2-7	TGTGCCAGCAGTTTATCACCAGGGGTAGGGACCTACGAGCAGTACTTC	CASSLSPGVGTYEQYF